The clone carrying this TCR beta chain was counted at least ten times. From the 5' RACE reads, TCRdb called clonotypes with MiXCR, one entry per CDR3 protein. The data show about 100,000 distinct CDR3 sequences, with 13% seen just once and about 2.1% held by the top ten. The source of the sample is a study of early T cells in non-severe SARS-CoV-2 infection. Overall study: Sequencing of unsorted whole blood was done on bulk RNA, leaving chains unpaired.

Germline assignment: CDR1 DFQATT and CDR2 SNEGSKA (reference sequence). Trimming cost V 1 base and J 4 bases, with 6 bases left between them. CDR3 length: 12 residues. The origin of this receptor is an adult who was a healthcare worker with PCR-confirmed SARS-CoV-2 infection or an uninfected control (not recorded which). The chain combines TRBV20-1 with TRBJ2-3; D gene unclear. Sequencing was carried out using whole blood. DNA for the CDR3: TGCAGTGCTAGAGTGGCTCCAGATACGCAGTATTTT. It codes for CSARVAPDTQYF.